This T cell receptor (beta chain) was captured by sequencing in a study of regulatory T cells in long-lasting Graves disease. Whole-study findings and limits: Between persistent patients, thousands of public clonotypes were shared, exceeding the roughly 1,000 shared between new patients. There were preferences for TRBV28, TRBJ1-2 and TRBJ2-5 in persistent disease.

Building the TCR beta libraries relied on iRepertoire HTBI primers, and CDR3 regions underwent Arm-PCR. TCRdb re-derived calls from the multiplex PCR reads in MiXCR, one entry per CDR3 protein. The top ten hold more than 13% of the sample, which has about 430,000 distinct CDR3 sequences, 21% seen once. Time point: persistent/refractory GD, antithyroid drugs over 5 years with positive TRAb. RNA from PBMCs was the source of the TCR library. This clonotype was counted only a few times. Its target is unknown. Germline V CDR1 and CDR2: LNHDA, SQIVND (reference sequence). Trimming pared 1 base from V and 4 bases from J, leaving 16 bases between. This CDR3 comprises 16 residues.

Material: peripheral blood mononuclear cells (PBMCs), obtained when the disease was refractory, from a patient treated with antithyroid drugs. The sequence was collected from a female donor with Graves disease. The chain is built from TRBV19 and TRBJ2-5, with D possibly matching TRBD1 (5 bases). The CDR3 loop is CASSIGVGASGETQYF. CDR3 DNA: TGTGCCAGTAGTATAGGGGTTGGGGCTAGTGGAGAGACCCAGTACTTC.